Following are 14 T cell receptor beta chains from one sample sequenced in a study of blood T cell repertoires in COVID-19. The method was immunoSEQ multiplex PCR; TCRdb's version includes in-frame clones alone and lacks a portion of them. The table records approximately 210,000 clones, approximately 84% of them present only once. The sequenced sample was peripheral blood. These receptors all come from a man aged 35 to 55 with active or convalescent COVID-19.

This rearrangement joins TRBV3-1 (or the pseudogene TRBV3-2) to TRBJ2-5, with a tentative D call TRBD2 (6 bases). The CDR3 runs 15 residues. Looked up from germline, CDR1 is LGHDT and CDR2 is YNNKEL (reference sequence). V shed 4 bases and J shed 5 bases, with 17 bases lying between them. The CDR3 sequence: CASSRGVYSLETQYF. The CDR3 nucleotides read TGTGCCAGCAGCCGCGGGGTCTATAGTTTGGAGACCCAGTACTTC.

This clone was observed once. This CDR3 reads CASSLVTGGGTEAFF. In nucleotides, the CDR3 is TGTGCCAGCAGCTTAGTAACAGGGGGTGGCACTGAAGCTTTCTTT. The chain couples TRBV11-2 to TRBJ1-1; 8 nucleotides agree with TRBD1. The CDR3 has 15 amino acids. The V and J ends lost 1 base and 4 bases, in that order; junction bases with no gene match: 5. In germline, CDR1 is SGHAT, CDR2 FQNNGV.

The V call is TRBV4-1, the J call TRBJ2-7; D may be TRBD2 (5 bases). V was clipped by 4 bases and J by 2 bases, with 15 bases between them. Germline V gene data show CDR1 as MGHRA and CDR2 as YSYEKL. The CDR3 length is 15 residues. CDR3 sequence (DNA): TGCGCCAGCAGCCCAACGCCGCCCGGGACCTACGAGCAGTACTTC. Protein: CASSPTPPGTYEQYF.

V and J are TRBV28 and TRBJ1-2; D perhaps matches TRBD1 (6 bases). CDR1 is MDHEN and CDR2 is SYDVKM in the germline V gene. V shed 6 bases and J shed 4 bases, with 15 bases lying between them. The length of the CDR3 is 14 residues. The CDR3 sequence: CASRAGQISYGYTF. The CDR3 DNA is TGTGCCAGCAGAGCCGGACAGATTAGCTATGGCTACACCTTC.

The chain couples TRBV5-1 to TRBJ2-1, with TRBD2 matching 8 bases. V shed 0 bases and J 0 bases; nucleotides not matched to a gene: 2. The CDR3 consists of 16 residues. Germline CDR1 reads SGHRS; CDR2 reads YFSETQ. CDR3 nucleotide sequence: TGCGCCAGCAGCTTGGCGGGAGGGAGCTCCTACAATGAGCAGTTCTTC. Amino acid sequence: CASSLAGGSSYNEQFF.

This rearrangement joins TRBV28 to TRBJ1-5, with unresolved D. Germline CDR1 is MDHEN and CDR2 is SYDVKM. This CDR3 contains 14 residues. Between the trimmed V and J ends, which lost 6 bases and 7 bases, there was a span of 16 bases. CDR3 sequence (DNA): TGTGCCAGCAGCCCGACGCAGACTAACCAGCCCCAGCATTTT. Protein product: CASSPTQTNQPQHF.

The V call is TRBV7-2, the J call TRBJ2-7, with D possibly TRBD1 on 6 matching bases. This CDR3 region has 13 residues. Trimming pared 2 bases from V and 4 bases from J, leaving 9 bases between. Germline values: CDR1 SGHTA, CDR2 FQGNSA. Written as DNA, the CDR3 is TGTGCCAGCAGCTTAAACAGGGATTACGAGCAGTACTTC. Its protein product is CASSLNRDYEQYF.

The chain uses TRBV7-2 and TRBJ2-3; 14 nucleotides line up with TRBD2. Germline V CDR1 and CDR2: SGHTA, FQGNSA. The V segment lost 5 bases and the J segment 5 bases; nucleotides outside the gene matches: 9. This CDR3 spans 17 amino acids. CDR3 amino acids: CASSPPGLAGGKDTQYF. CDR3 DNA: TGTGCCAGCAGCCCCCCTGGACTAGCGGGGGGCAAAGATACGCAGTATTTT.

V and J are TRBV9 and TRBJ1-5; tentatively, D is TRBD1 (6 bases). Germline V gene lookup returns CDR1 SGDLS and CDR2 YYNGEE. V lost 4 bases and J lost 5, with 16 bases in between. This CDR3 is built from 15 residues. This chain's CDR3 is CASSSGRGAYQPQHF. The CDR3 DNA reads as TGTGCCAGCAGCTCTGGGAGGGGGGCTTATCAGCCCCAGCATTTT.

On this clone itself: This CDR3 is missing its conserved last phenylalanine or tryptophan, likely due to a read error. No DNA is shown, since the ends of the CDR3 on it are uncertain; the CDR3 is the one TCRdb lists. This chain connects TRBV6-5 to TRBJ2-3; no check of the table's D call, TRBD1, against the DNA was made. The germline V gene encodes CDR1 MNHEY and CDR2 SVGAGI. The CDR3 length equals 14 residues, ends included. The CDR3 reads CASKGGGVEITPSI.

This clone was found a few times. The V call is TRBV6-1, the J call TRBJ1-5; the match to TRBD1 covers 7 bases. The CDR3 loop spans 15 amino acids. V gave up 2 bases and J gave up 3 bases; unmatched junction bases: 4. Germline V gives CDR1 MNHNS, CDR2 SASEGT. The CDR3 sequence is CASSEPGQLNQPQHF. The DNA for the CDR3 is TGTGCCAGCAGTGAACCGGGACAGCTCAATCAGCCCCAGCATTTT.

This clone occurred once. The CDR3, as DNA: TGCGCCAGCAGCCAAGAACCGGGACAGGGGGCAGAGCAGTACTTC. Its translation is CASSQEPGQGAEQYF. The rearrangement links TRBV4-1 to TRBJ2-7; 12 bases agree with TRBD1. The CDR3 extends over 15 amino acids. In germline, CDR1 is MGHRA, CDR2 YSYEKL. V was clipped by 0 bases and J by 7 bases; unmatched bases: 4.

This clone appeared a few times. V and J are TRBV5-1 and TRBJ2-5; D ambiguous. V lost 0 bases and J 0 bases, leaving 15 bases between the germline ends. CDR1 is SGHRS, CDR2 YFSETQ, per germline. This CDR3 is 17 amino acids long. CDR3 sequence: CASSLGLLLADQETQYF. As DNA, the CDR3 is TGCGCCAGCAGCTTGGGACTGTTGTTGGCGGACCAAGAGACCCAGTACTTC.

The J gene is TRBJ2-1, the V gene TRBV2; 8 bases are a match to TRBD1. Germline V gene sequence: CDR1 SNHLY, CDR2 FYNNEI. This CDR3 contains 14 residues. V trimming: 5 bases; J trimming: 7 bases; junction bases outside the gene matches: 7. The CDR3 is CASSPRTGRNEQFF. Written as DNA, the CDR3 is TGTGCCAGCAGTCCCCGGACAGGGCGGAATGAGCAGTTCTTC.